Listed below are T cell receptor beta chains from one sample, sequenced in a study of a mutant IDH1 vaccine in newly diagnosed glioma. Method: immunoSEQ multiplex PCR; TCRdb's copy keeps in-frame clones and lacks some. The profile covers 40,000 to 45,000 clones, with around 85% appearing a single time and roughly 2.4% taken by the ten largest. These receptors have no known antigen. Sample: PBMCs, taken from a glioma patient whose treatment included an IDH1 peptide vaccine. The receptors shown here come from a woman aged 18 to 35 with glioma. Some clones in this sample may be carry-over from other donors' samples. The CDR3 runs from the conserved cysteine through the conserved F or W. The D gene is left open where the match is weak. The size of a clone is reported for some rows only, either as once, few or many, or as a class for expanded clones.

J: TRBJ1-6; V: TRBV7-2; D: NA; size: few; CDR3: CASSLNDSPLHF; DNA: TGTGCCAGCAGCTTAAACGATTCACCCCTCCACTTT
J: TRBJ2-7; V: TRBV4-3; D: TRBD2; size: NA; CDR3: CASSPGLAGEQYF; DNA: TGCGCCAGCAGCCCGGGACTAGCGGGGGAGCAGTACTTC
J: TRBJ2-7; V: TRBV27; D: TRBD2; size: NA; CDR3: CASIGTSGNYEQYF; DNA: TGTGCCAGCATCGGGACTAGCGGGAACTACGAGCAGTACTTC
J: TRBJ2-6; V: TRBV11-3; D: TRBD1; size: NA; CDR3: CASSTWTGPKSWANVLTF; DNA: TGTGCCAGCAGCACCTGGACAGGGCCCAAATCCTGGGCCAACGTCCTGACTTTC
J: TRBJ2-2; V: TRBV19; D: NA; size: NA; CDR3: CASSPSGELFF; DNA: TGTGCCAGTAGTCCCTCGGGGGAGCTGTTTTTT
J: TRBJ2-3; V: TRBV5-1; D: NA; size: NA; CDR3: CASSFPMSSDTQYF; DNA: TGCGCCAGCAGCTTCCCTATGTCCTCGGATACGCAGTATTTT
J: TRBJ2-7; V: TRBV4-3; D: TRBD1; size: NA; CDR3: CASSQTDRGAYEQYF; DNA: TGCGCCAGCAGCCAGACTGACAGGGGTGCCTACGAGCAGTACTTC
J: TRBJ2-5; V: TRBV5-8; D: NA; size: once; CDR3: CASSLTGAPGAPQKGTQYF; DNA: TGTGCCAGCAGCTTAACCGGGGCCCCGGGGGCGCCCCAGAAAGGGACCCAGTACTTC
J: TRBJ1-1; V: TRBV5-1; D: NA; size: NA; CDR3: CASSLGREVSTEAFF; DNA: TGCGCCAGCAGCTTGGGACGGGAGGTCAGCACTGAAGCTTTCTTT
J: TRBJ1-1; V: TRBV25-1; D: NA; size: NA; CDR3: CASSEKVGTEAFF; DNA: TGTGCCAGCAGTGAAAAGGTGGGCACTGAAGCTTTCTTT
J: TRBJ1-1; V: TRBV15; D: NA; size: NA; CDR3: CATSALGGGQAFF; DNA: TGTGCCACCAGCGCTCTAGGGGGGGGCCAAGCTTTCTTT
J: TRBJ2-1; V: TRBV7-2; D: TRBD2; size: NA; CDR3: CASSLGAGGATVNEQFF; DNA: TGTGCCAGCAGCTTAGGGGCGGGGGGGGCCACCGTCAATGAGCAGTTCTTC
J: TRBJ1-5; V: TRBV5-1; D: TRBD1; size: NA; CDR3: CASSLAGGGNQPQHF; DNA: TGCGCCAGCAGCTTGGCAGGGGGCGGCAATCAGCCCCAGCATTTT
J: TRBJ1-2; V: TRBV6-5; D: NA; size: once; CDR3: CASSLGRNYGYTF; DNA: TGTGCCAGCAGTTTGGGGCGCAACTATGGCTACACCTTC
J: TRBJ1-4; V: TRBV15; D: NA; size: NA; CDR3: CATSGANEKLFF; DNA: TGTGCCACCTCTGGGGCTAATGAAAAACTGTTTTTT
J: TRBJ1-2; V: TRBV29-1; D: TRBD1; size: NA; CDR3: CSARGDREGDGYTF; DNA: TGCAGCGCCCGCGGGGACAGGGAAGGTGATGGCTACACCTTC
J: TRBJ1-2; V: TRBV11-3; D: NA; size: NA; CDR3: CASSLDQHGYTF; DNA: TGTGCCAGCAGCTTAGATCAGCATGGCTACACCTTC
J: TRBJ2-3; V: TRBV4-1; D: NA; size: NA; CDR3: CASSQHPLGADSTDTQYF; DNA: TGCGCCAGCAGCCAGCATCCATTAGGAGCGGATAGCACAGATACGCAGTATTTT
J: TRBJ2-1; V: TRBV25-1; D: NA; size: NA; CDR3: CASSEYGVELWGDEQFF; DNA: TGTGCCAGCAGTGAATATGGGGTGGAATTATGGGGGGATGAGCAGTTCTTC
J: TRBJ2-3; V: TRBV7-8; D: NA; size: NA; CDR3: CASSLIGLRTPDTQYF; DNA: TGTGCCAGCAGCTTAATCGGATTGCGCACCCCAGATACGCAGTATTTT
J: TRBJ2-3; V: TRBV4-1; D: TRBD2; size: NA; CDR3: CASSQGRGGRAPDTQYF; DNA: TGCGCCAGCAGCCAGGGGAGAGGCGGGAGGGCCCCAGATACGCAGTATTTT
J: TRBJ1-4; V: TRBV4-2; D: NA; size: NA; CDR3: CASSQVGPPTNEKLFF; DNA: TGTGCCAGCAGCCAAGTTGGCCCCCCAACTAATGAAAAACTGTTTTTT
J: TRBJ2-7; V: TRBV4-1; D: NA; size: NA; CDR3: CASSQAVSYEQYF; DNA: TGCGCCAGCAGCCAAGCGGTCTCCTACGAGCAGTACTTC
J: TRBJ1-1; V: TRBV5-4; D: NA; size: NA; CDR3: CASSLVRGSTEAFF; DNA: TGTGCCAGCAGCTTGGTCCGGGGGAGCACTGAAGCTTTCTTT
J: TRBJ2-5; V: TRBV19; D: NA; size: NA; CDR3: CASSMPDYEETQYF; DNA: TGTGCCAGTAGTATGCCGGACTACGAAGAGACCCAGTACTTC
J: TRBJ2-3; V: TRBV11-3; D: TRBD1; size: NA; CDR3: CASSPRGQGAGDTQYF; DNA: TGTGCCAGCTCCCCCAGGGGACAGGGGGCCGGTGATACGCAGTATTTT
J: TRBJ2-7; V: TRBV6-6; D: TRBD2; size: NA; CDR3: CASLTSGPYEQYF; DNA: TGTGCCAGCCTTACTAGCGGACCCTACGAGCAGTACTTC
J: TRBJ2-7; V: TRBV19; D: TRBD2; size: NA; CDR3: CASSMGGDEQYF; DNA: TGTGCCAGTAGTATGGGGGGGGACGAGCAGTACTTC
J: TRBJ2-7; V: TRBV5-1; D: TRBD2; size: NA; CDR3: CASSLGTSERSYEQYF; DNA: TGCGCCAGCAGCTTGGGGACTAGCGAACGCTCCTACGAGCAGTACTTC
J: TRBJ2-7; V: TRBV15; D: NA; size: NA; CDR3: CATRPGSAYEQYF; DNA: TGTGCCACCAGGCCGGGGTCTGCCTACGAGCAGTACTTC
J: TRBJ2-1; V: TRBV6-1; D: TRBD1; size: NA; CDR3: CASRYQGQGSREQFF; DNA: TGTGCCAGCAGGTATCAGGGACAGGGTTCGCGGGAGCAGTTCTTC
J: TRBJ2-3; V: TRBV15; D: TRBD2; size: NA; CDR3: CATSRGTRGGSDTQYF; DNA: TGTGCCACCAGCAGAGGGACCCGGGGGGGTTCGGATACGCAGTATTTT
J: TRBJ2-1; V: TRBV6-6; D: NA; size: NA; CDR3: CASSYFRDEQFF; DNA: TGTGCCAGCAGTTACTTCCGGGATGAGCAGTTCTTC
J: TRBJ1-2; V: TRBV2; D: NA; size: NA; CDR3: CARIDGYTF; DNA: TGTGCCCGTATCGATGGCTACACCTTC